This paragraph reports one T cell receptor beta chain. In the authors' workflow: How many nucleated cells were present was estimated from reference gene primer amplification. Assay: immunoSEQ multiplex PCR; the TCRdb copy retains only in-frame clones and omits some. Clonal size and the V and J genes are those of that table, whereas D and trimming came from the DNA. Of roughly 140,000 clones in the sample, around 90% were seen once. V was clipped by 10 bases and J by 4 bases; unmatched bases: 8. CDR3 length equals 14 residues. CDR1 SGHNT and CDR2 YYREEE come from the germline V gene (reference sequence). This specimen belongs to a study of blood T cell repertoires in COVID-19. Study-level background: There were acute and convalescent COVID-19 samples, and they came from the United States, Italy and Spain. Nucleic acid was either cDNA or gDNA, and it came from T cells, B-cell-depleted T cells, or PBMCs.

The rearrangement uses TRBV5-4 and TRBJ2-5; 12 nucleotides line up with TRBD2. This receptor was identified in a woman aged 60-75 years with active or convalescent COVID-19. Sequencing was carried out using peripheral blood. CDR3 sequence (DNA): TGTGCCCCCCTTTCTAGCGGGGGGGCAGAGACCCAGTACTTC. Amino acids: CAPLSSGGAETQYF. Drawing the rest from reference TRBV5-4 and TRBJ2-5, the complete variable domain is ETGVTQSPTHLIKTRGQQVTLRCSSQSGHNTVSWYQQALGQGPQFIFQYYREEENGRGNFPPRFSGLQFPNYSSELNVNALELDDSALYLCAPLSSGGAETQYFGPGTRLLVL.